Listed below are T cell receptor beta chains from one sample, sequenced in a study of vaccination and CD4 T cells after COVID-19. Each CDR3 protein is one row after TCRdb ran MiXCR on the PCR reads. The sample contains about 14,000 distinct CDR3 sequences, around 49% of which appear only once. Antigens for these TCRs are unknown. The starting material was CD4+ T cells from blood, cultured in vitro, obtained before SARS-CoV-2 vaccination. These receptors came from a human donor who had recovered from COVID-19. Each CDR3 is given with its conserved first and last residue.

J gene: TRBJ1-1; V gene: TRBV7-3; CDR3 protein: CASSPYGGVNTEAFF
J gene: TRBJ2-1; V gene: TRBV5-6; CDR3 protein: CASSRPGALEGNEQFF
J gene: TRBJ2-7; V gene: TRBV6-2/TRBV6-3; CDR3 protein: CASSNPGQVSYEQYF
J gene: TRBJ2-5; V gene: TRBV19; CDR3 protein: CASSWTGSPETQYF
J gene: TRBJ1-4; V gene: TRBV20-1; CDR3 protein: CSARIQGGPNEKLFF
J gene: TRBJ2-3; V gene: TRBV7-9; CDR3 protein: CASSLGGRGDTDTQYF
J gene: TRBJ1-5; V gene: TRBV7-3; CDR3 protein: CASSSDRDQPQHF
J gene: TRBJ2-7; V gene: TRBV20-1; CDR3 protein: CSAWRGGGNEQYF
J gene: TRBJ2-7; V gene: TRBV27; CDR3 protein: CASSPSGAGPYEQYF
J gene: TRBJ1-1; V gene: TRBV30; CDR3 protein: CAWKGNRGSTEAFF
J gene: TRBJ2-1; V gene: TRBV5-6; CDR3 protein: CASSLQMGRNEQFF
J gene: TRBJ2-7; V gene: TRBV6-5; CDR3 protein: CASSYTAGMGTYEQYF
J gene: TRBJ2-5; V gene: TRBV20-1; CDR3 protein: CSASWVFSGDETQYF
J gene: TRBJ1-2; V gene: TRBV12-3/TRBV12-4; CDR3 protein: CASSLFSRGTAGYTF
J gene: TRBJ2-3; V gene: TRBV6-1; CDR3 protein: CASSQSPVDTQYF
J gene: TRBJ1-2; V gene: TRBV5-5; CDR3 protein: CASASAGTAPGYTF
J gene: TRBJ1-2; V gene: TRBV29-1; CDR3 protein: CSVEEGPGGPYTF
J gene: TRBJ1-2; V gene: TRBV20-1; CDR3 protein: CSARDLSRQGGYTF
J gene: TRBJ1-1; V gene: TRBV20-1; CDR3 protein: CSARYGQSEAFF
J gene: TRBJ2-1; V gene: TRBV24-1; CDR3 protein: CATSDTKRGDYNEQFF
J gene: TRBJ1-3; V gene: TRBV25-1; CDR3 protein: CASSDNGVKGNTIYF
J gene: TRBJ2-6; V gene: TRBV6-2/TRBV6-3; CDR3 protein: CASRQLAGGSGANVLTF
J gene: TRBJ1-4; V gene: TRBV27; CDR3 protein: CASSPSPGGREKLFF
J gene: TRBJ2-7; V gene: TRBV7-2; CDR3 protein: CVSSLVGGSYEQYF
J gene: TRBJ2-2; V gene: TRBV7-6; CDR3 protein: CASSLKWREGLTGELFF
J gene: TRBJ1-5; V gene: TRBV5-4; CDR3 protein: CASSFAGSQPQHF
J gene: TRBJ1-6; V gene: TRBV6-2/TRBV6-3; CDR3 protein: CASSYRNAALHF
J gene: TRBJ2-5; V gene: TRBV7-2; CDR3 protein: CAISAGSTDETQYF
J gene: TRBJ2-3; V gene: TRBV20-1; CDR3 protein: CSAIRTSGSTDTQYF
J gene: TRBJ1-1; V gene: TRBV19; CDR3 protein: CASSNPRGGGWTEAFF
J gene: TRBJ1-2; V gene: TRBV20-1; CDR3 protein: CSARQGVNGYTF
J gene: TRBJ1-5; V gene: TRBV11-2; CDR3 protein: CASSMGRRSNQPQHF
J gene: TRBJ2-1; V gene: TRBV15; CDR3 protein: CATSRILAGYEQFF
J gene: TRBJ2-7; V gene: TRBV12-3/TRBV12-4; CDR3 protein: CASSYRTSGEQYF
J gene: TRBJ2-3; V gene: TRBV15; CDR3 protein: CATSSSPGQGSDTQYF
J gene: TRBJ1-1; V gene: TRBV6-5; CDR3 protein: CASSYRSKGVFSSHAEAFF
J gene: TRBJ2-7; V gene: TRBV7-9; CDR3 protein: CASSLFGVAGYEQYF
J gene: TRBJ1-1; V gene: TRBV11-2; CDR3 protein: CASSVGDRGYTEAFF
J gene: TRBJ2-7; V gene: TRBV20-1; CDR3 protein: CSAKGLAPYEQYF
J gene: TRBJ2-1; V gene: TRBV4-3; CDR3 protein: CASSRGTRNEQFF
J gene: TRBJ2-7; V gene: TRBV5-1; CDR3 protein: CASSQSRDRVHEQYF
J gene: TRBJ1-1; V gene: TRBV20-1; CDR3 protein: CSAIPGMNTEAFF
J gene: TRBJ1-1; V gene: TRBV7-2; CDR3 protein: CASSLAAGMGTEAFF
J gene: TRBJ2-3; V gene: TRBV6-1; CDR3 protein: CASSQETSKHTQYF
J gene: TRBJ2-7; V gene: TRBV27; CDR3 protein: CASSKLAGAYEQYF
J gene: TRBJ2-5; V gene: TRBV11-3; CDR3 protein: CASSRRRGGGETQYF
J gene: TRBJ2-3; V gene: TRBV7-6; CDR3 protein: CASSLAATTGTDTQYF
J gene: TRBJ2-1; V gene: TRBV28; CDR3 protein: CASSPPLRTSAFLEEQFF
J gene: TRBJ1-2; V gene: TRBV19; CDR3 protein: CASSNIRANYGYTF